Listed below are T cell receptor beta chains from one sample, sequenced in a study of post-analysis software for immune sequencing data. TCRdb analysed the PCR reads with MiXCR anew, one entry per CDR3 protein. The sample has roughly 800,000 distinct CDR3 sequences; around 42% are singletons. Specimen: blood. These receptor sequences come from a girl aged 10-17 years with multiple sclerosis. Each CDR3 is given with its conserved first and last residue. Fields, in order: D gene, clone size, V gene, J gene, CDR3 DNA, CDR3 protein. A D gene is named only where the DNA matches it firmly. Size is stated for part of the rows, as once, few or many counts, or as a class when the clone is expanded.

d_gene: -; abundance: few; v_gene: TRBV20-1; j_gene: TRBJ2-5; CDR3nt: TGCGTGGTCCCCCTCCCGGGACCCAAAGAGACCCAGTACTTC; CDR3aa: CVVPLPGPKETQYF
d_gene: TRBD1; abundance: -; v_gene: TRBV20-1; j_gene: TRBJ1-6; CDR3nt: TGCAGTGCTAGACCCTTACATGGACAGGGATCGTCTTCACCCCTCCACTTT; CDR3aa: CSARPLHGQGSSSPLHF
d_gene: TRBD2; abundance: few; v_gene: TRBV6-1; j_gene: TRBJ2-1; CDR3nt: TGTGCCAGCATGTGGACTAGCGGGAGGGGGGACTCCTACAATGAGCAGTTCTTC; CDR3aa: CASMWTSGRGDSYNEQFF
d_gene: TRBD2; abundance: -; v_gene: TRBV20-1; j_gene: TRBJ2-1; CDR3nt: TGCAGTGCTAGGCCCCCGGGACTAGCGGGAGGGCTATTCCCCAATGAGCAGTTCTTC; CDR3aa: CSARPPGLAGGLFPNEQFF
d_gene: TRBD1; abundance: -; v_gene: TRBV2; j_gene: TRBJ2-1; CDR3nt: TGCGCCAGCAGTGAACCGGGACAGGTATACAATGAGCGGTTCTTC; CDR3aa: CASSEPGQVYNERFF
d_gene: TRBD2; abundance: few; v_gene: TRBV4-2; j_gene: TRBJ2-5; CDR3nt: TGTGCCAGCAGCCAAGATCTGGCGGGAGGGCCAAGGGAGCAGTACTTC; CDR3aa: CASSQDLAGGPREQYF
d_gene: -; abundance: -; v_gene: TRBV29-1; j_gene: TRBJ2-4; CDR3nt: TGCAGCGTTGAGAAACCGGGACGGCTGAGGGAAAACATTCAGTACTTC; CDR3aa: CSVEKPGRLRENIQYF
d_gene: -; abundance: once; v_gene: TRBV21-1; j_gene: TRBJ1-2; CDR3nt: TGTGCCAGCAGCAAAGGTGGGACAGGGCCCCTTGGCTACACCTTC; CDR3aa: CASSKGGTGPLGYTF
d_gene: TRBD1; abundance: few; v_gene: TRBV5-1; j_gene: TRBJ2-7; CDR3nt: TGCGCCAGCAGCGCATGGCCAGGGGGCGAGCAGTACTTC; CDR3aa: CASSAWPGGEQYF
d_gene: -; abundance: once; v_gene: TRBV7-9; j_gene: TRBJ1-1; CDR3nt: TGTGCCAGCAGCACCCCACAGCAGGGTTTCCCTGAAGCTTTCTTT; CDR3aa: CASSTPQQGFPEAFF
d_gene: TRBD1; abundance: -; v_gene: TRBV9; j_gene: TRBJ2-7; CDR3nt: TGTGCCAGCAGCGTTTCCCCGGACAGGGGTTACGAGCAGTACTTC; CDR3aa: CASSVSPDRGYEQYF
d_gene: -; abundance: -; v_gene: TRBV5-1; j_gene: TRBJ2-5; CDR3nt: TGCGCCAGCAACCGTGAGGCGGAGGAGCAGTACTTC; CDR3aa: CASNREAEEQYF
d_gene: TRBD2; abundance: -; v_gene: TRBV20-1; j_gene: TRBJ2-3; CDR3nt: TGCGGACTAGCTGGGGATACGCAGTATTTT; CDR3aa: CGLAGDTQYF
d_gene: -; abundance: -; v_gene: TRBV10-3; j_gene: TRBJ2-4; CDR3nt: TGTGCCATCAGTGAGGGCTTTGGAGGGGACATTCAGTACTTC; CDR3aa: CAISEGFGGDIQYF
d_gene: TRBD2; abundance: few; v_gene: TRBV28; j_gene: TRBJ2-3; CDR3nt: TGTGCCAGCCTAGCGGGGTACACAGATACGCAGTATTTT; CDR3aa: CASLAGYTDTQYF
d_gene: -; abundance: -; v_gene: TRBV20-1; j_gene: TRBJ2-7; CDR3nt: TGCAGTGCTAGTATATCTAGAGGGACCTACGAGCAGTACTTC; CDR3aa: CSASISRGTYEQYF
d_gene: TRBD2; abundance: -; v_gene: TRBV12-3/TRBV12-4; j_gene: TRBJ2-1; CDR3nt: TGTGCCAGCAGTTTTGGTAGCGGGGGGTTCAATGAGCAGTTCTTC; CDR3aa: CASSFGSGGFNEQFF
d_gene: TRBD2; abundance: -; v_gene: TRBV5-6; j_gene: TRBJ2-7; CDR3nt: TGTGCCAGCAGCTGGACTAGCGGGTTCTACGAGCAGTACTTC; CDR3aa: CASSWTSGFYEQYF
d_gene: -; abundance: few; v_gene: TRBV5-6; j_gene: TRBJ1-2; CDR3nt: TGTGCCAGCAGCTCCGCCGGGACGCGGAAGTGGGGCTACACCTTC; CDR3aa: CASSSAGTRKWGYTF
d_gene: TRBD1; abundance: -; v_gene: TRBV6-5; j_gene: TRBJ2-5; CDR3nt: TGTGCCAGCAGTACCCTGGACAGGGCTGTTGAGACCCAGTACTTC; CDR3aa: CASSTLDRAVETQYF
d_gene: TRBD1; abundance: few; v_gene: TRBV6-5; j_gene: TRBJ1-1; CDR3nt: TGTGCCAGCAGTTACGAGGGACAGGGCCCACAAGAAGCTTTCTTT; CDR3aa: CASSYEGQGPQEAFF
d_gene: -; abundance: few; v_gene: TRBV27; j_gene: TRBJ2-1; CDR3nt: TGTGCCAGCAGCCCCACGCGGCAGGCGTACAATGAGCAGTTCTTC; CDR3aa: CASSPTRQAYNEQFF
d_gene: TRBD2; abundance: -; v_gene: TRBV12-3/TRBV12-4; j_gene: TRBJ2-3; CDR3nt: TGTGCCAGCCGGACTAGCGGGAGACCAGATACGCAGTATTTT; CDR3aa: CASRTSGRPDTQYF
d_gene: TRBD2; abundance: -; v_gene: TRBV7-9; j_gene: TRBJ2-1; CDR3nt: TGTGCCAGCAGCCGACTAGCGGGTCTACTCTACAATGAGCAGTTCTTC; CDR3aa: CASSRLAGLLYNEQFF
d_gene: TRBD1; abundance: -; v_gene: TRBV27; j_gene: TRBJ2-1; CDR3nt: TGTGCCAGCAGATCAGCCTACAGGGGGCTCTACAATGAGCAGTTCTTC; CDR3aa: CASRSAYRGLYNEQFF
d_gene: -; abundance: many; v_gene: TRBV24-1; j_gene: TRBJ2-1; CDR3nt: TGTGCCACCAGTGACCCAGGGACCGCCAATGAGCAGTTCTTC; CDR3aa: CATSDPGTANEQFF
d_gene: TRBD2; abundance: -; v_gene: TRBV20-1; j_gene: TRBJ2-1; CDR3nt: TGCAGTGCTAGAGATCAAACTAGCGGGAGCGGGAATGAGCAGTTCTTC; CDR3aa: CSARDQTSGSGNEQFF
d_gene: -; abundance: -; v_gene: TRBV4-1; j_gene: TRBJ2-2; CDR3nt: TGCGCCAGCAGCCAGGACTCCCAGGGCGGGGAGCTGTTTTTT; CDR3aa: CASSQDSQGGELFF
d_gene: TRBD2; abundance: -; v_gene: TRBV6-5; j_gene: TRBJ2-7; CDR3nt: TGTGCCAGCAGTTACACTCCGGGACTAGCGGGAGTCGTCTACGAGCAGTACTTC; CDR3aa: CASSYTPGLAGVVYEQYF
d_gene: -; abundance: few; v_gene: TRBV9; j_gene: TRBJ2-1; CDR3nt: TGTGCCAGCAGCGTCGACAATGAGCAGTTCTTC; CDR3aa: CASSVDNEQFF
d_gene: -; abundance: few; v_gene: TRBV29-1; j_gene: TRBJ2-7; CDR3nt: TGCAGCGTTGTTGTATTCTCTGAGCAGTACTTC; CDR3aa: CSVVVFSEQYF
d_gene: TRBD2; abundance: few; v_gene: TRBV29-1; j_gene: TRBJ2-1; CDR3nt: TGCAGCGTGAGGACTAGCGGGAGGGCCCAGTTCTTC; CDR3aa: CSVRTSGRAQFF
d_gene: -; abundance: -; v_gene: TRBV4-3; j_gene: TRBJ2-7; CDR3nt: TGCGCCAGCAGTTACTACGGGGTTTCGGAGCAGTACTTC; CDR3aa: CASSYYGVSEQYF
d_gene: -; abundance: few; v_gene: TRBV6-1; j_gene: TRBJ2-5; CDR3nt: TGTGCCAGCAGACATCGACAGGGAGGAGAGACCCAGTACTTC; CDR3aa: CASRHRQGGETQYF
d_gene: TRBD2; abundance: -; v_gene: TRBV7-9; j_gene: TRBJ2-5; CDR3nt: TGTGCCAGCAGTAGCGGGACGGAGACCCAGTACTTC; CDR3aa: CASSSGTETQYF
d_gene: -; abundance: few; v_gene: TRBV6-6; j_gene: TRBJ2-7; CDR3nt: TGTGCCACCAGGTTGGGACGGGGGGCTTACGAGCAGTACTTC; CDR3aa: CATRLGRGAYEQYF
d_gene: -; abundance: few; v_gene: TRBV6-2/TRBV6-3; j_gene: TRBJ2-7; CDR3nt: TGTGCCAGCAGTGAGCCGGAGGGGAGACGTTACGAGCAGTACTTC; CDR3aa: CASSEPEGRRYEQYF
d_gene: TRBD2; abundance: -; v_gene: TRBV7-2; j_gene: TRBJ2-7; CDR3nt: TGTGCCAGCAGCCCTAGCGGGAAATCCTACGAGCAGTACTTC; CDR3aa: CASSPSGKSYEQYF
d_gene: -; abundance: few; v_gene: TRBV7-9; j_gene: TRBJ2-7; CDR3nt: TGTGCCAGCAGAGGGGGGATCCTCGAGCAGTACTTC; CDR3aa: CASRGGILEQYF
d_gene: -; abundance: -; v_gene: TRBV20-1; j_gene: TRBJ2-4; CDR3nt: TGCAGTGCTAGCCCCCCAGGCGAAAACATTCAGTACTTC; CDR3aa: CSASPPGENIQYF
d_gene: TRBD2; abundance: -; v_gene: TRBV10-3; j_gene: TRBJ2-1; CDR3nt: TGTGCCATCAAAAGGAAACTAGCGGGACCCTCCTACAATGAGCAGTTCTTC; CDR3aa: CAIKRKLAGPSYNEQFF